This passage covers 21 T cell receptor beta chains from one sample sequenced in a study of naive and memory T cell subsets. Both TRBC1 and TRBC2 were covered by a beta constant-region primer of two equimolar oligonucleotides. Nested alpha and beta constant-region primers with the SP2 primer drove four PCR rounds on ligated cDNA. TCRdb fed the UMI-ligation and nested PCR reads into MiXCR, producing one record per CDR3 protein. Of approximately 100,000 distinct CDR3 sequences in the sample, roughly 15% were seen once. Their antigens are not known. Notes on the study in general: Possibly reflecting memory cells re-expressing CD45RA, a few larger clonotypes occurred in naive repertoires, especially CD8.

The sample was naive CD8+ T cells from blood. These receptors came from a human donor in good health.

This clonotype was detected ten times or more. The rearrangement links TRBV27 to TRBJ1-5, with D possibly being TRBD1 (6 bases). The CDR3 is 14 residues long. The germline V and J ends were trimmed by 5 bases and 6 bases, with 14 bases remaining between them. Looked up from germline, CDR1 is MNHEY and CDR2 is SMNVEV (reference sequence). Written as DNA, the CDR3 is TGTGCCAGCAGTGGGACACCCGAGGGTCAGCCCCAGCATTTT. It translates to CASSGTPEGQPQHF.

There are many counts of this clonotype. The chain carries TRBV20-1 and TRBJ2-7, with 9 positions matching TRBD2. V lost 4 bases to trimming and J lost 0 bases; unmatched junction nucleotides: 1. The CDR3 has 13 amino acids. Germline V lookup: CDR1 DFQATT, CDR2 SNEGSKA (reference sequence). This chain's CDR3 is CSANSGSSYEQYF. The CDR3 DNA is TGCAGTGCTAATAGCGGGAGCTCCTACGAGCAGTACTTC.

This clonotype was seen a handful of times. The V and J genes are TRBV7-9 and TRBJ1-4, with 8 bases fitting TRBD1. Per the germline V gene, CDR1 is SEHNR and CDR2 is FQNEAQ (reference sequence). V shed 2 bases and J 6 bases; nucleotides not matched to a gene: 14. CDR3 length: 18 amino acids. CDR3 bases: TGTGCCAGCAGCTTATCCCCTGGACAGGGTCAAGGGGATGAAAAACTGTTTTTT. Translating it yields CASSLSPGQGQGDEKLFF.

This chain links TRBV29-1 with TRBJ1-2; D gene unclear. Germline V CDR1 and CDR2: SQVTM, ANQGSEA. V shed 1 base and J shed 7 bases, with 10 bases lying between them. This CDR3 has 12 residues. As DNA, the CDR3 is TGCAGCGTTGAAGCGGCAGAGAGTGGCTACACCTTC. This translates into CSVEAAESGYTF.

V gene TRBV24-1 combines with J gene TRBJ2-3, with D possibly matching TRBD2 (5 bases). Germline CDR1 KGHDR, CDR2 SFDVKD. Trimming removed 3 bases from V and 1 base from J, with 19 bases in between. This CDR3 contains 18 residues. For the CDR3, the DNA is TGTGCCACCAGTGATAGTTTCCCGGGATCCTCGGGCACAGATACGCAGTATTTT. Residues: CATSDSFPGSSGTDTQYF.

The chain is built from TRBV16 and TRBJ1-1, with D perhaps matching TRBD1 (5 bases). The germline V gene encodes CDR1 KGHSY and CDR2 FQNENV. The CDR3 consists of 13 residues. The V and J ends lost 0 bases and 7 bases respectively, with 9 bases between them. Written as DNA, the CDR3 is TGTGCCAGCAGCCAATCTTTACAGGTTGAAGCTTTCTTT. This encodes CASSQSLQVEAFF.

This rearrangement joins TRBV7-9 to TRBJ2-7, with D maybe TRBD2 (6 bases). The CDR3 has 12 amino acids. Germline V CDR1 and CDR2: SEHNR, FQNEAQ (reference sequence). V lost 6 bases, J lost 6 bases, and 12 bases lay in between. CDR3 sequence reads: CASSGGTREQYF. DNA for the CDR3: TGTGCCAGCAGTGGCGGGACGCGCGAGCAGTACTTC.

This clonotype was seen a handful of times. Given the absence of the conserved phenylalanine or tryptophan at the CDR3 end, a read error is likely. No DNA is shown, since the ends of the CDR3 on it are uncertain; the CDR3 is the one TCRdb lists. This rearrangement joins TRBV27 to TRBJ1-2; the table's D gene call, TRBD1, was not cross checked with the DNA. The CDR3 adds up to 13 amino acids, both ends counted. The germline V gene encodes CDR1 MNHEY and CDR2 SMNVEV (reference sequence). The CDR3 reads CASKRGKTGGPPI.

The chain joins TRBV5-1 to TRBJ2-7; 7 bases agree with TRBD2. Looked up from germline, CDR1 is SGHRS and CDR2 is YFSETQ. Trimming took 4 bases from V and 0 from J; bases not matched to a gene: 7. The CDR3 is made up of 15 amino acids. The CDR3 region is CASSPSLAASYEQYF. The CDR3 coding sequence is TGCGCCAGCAGCCCCAGCCTAGCGGCCTCCTACGAGCAGTACTTC.

This clonotype was detected many times. This chain connects TRBV7-3 to TRBJ2-3, with D perhaps TRBD1 (6 bases). The V end was cut by 2 bases, the J end by 1 base, with 10 bases between. The CDR3 is 15 amino acids. Germline CDR1 and CDR2: SGHTA and FQGTGA. CDR3 bases: TGTGCCAGCAGCTTAGTTGCAGGGGGCACAGATACGCAGTATTTT. It encodes CASSLVAGGTDTQYF.

This clonotype was seen a handful of times. Here the CDR3 reads CASSQEVRTARNTGELFF. The DNA for the CDR3 is TGTGCCAGCAGCCAAGAAGTGAGGACCGCGAGGAACACCGGGGAGCTGTTTTTT. This chain connects TRBV4-2 to TRBJ2-2; D unclear. V was clipped by 0 bases and J by 1 base, with 15 bases between them. CDR1 is LGHNA and CDR2 is YNFKEQ in the germline V gene. The CDR3 length is 18 residues.

This clonotype was counted at least ten times. The CDR3 bases are TGTGCCAGCAGTCTTTGGACTAGCGGGAGCCACGAGCAGTACTTC. Translation: CASSLWTSGSHEQYF. The V call is TRBV12-3 or TRBV12-4, the J call TRBJ2-7; 13 nucleotides agree with TRBD2. The CDR3 is 15 amino acids. V trimming: 5 bases; J trimming: 5 bases; junction bases outside the gene matches: 6.

This chain joins TRBV7-8 and TRBJ1-3; D gene ambiguous. The CDR3 totals 15 residues. CDR1 is SGHVS, CDR2 FQNEAQ, per germline. The germline V and J ends were trimmed by 2 bases and 2 bases, with 10 bases remaining between them. CDR3 protein: CASSLSPLPGNTIYF. In DNA form, the CDR3 reads TGTGCCAGCAGCTTATCCCCTCTCCCTGGAAACACCATATATTTT.

The rearrangement joins TRBV7-9 to TRBJ2-2; possibly TRBD1 or TRBD2 for D (5 bases each). Trimming shortened V by 2 bases and J by 5 bases, and 15 bases separated the two germline ends. This CDR3 is built from 16 residues. Germline CDR1 SEHNR, CDR2 FQNEAQ (reference sequence). Written as DNA, the CDR3 is TGTGCCAGCAGCTTACCTGGGACGGGAAGAACCGGGGAGCTGTTTTTT. This codes for CASSLPGTGRTGELFF. Full variable domain (rest looked up from reference TRBV7-9 and TRBJ2-2): DTGVSQNPRHKITKRGQNVTFRCDPISEHNRLYWYRQTLGQGPEFLTYFQNEAQLEKSRLLSDRFSAERPKGSFSTLEIQRTEQGDSAMYLCASSLPGTGRTGELFFGEGSRLTVL.

With regard to this clonotype: Given the absence of the conserved phenylalanine or tryptophan at the CDR3 end, a read error is likely. The rearrangement links TRBV9 to TRBJ2-1; 15 bases match TRBD2. The length of the CDR3 is 16 residues. The V and J ends lost 5 bases and 2 bases, in that order; junction bases with no gene match: 2. Germline V gene data show CDR1 as SGDLS and CDR2 as YYNGEE. The DNA for the CDR3 is TGTGCCAGCAGTGGACTAGCGGGAGGGACCTACAATGAGCAGTTCTTA. Protein sequence: CASSGLAGGTYNEQFL.

The gene calls are TRBV12-3 or TRBV12-4 and TRBJ2-7, with 7 bases lining up with TRBD2. The CDR3 is 15 residues long. V lost 2 bases and J lost 6; bases outside the gene matches: 10. CDR3 sequence (DNA): TGTGCCAGCAGTTTAAATGCTGGCGCGGGAGTCGAGCAGTACTTC. It specifies CASSLNAGAGVEQYF.

The chain recombines TRBV9 with TRBJ2-1; tentatively, D is TRBD1 (6 bases). The germline V gene has CDR1 SGDLS and CDR2 YYNGEE. CDR3 length equals 14 residues. Trimming took 0 bases from V and 8 from J, leaving 12 bases between them. CDR3 coding DNA: TGTGCCAGCAGCGTAGAGGGGGATCGGGATGAGCAGTTCTTC. It codes for CASSVEGDRDEQFF.

The rearrangement uses TRBV6-2 or TRBV6-3 and TRBJ1-5; TRBD1 aligns across 10 bases. Per germline, CDR1 MNHEY and CDR2 SVGEGT. This CDR3 region has 17 residues. With 1 base clipped from V and 5 bases from J, the junction kept 8 bases outside the gene matches. CDR3 amino acids: CASSYFGGTGVDQPQHF. In DNA, the CDR3 is TGTGCCAGCAGTTACTTTGGTGGGACAGGGGTGGATCAGCCCCAGCATTTT.

For this clonotype: A read error may explain this, as a much larger clone is one base away. Likely a read error: the CDR3 ends without its conserved phenylalanine or tryptophan. The chain couples TRBV9 to TRBJ2-3; 7 bases fit TRBD2. Germline CDR1 is SGDLS and CDR2 is YYNGEE. Trimming cost V 3 bases and J 2 bases; bases outside gene matches: 6. The CDR3 totals 15 residues. DNA for the CDR3: TGTGCCAGCAGCGCGAGCGGGACCTACACAGATACGCAGTATTCT. Protein sequence: CASSASGTYTDTQYS.

This clonotype appeared a few times. The rearrangement joins TRBV7-9 to TRBJ1-2; unclear D gene. Germline values: CDR1 SEHNR, CDR2 FQNEAQ (reference sequence). V was shortened by 5 bases and J by 5 bases, with 9 bases between the two germline ends. The CDR3 extends over 12 amino acids. The DNA of the CDR3 is TGTGCCAGCAGCCCCCAGGATTATGGCTACACCTTC. As protein: CASSPQDYGYTF.

The chain joins TRBV28 to TRBJ2-1; D gene ambiguous. Germline loops: CDR1 MDHEN, CDR2 SYDVKM. This CDR3 spans 15 amino acids. Between the trimmed V and J ends, which lost 8 bases and 0 bases, there was a span of 14 bases. CDR3: CASAGDPSSYNEQFF. CDR3 bases: TGTGCCAGCGCTGGTGACCCGAGCTCCTACAATGAGCAGTTCTTC.